This TCR beta chain was retrieved from a study of Graves' ophthalmopathy and Graves' hyperthyroidism. V lost 6 bases to trimming and J lost 2 bases, with 20 bases between them. The CDR3 totals 16 residues. CDR1 is MDHEN and CDR2 is SYDVKM in the germline V gene. This clonotype came up many times. No ophthalmopathy within 18 months of follow-up signified stable hyperthyroidism. The study excluded patients with other autoimmune diseases, uncontrolled infections, pregnancy or lactation. As the starting material, approximately 10 ml of fresh peripheral blood yielded the PBMCs. RNA transcripts provided the template for amplifying TCR beta CDR3 regions. Second-round multiplex PCR came after first-round RT-PCR with HTBI primers. TCRdb recomputed calls from the multiplex PCR reads with MiXCR, one row per CDR3 protein. The sample lists just over 600,000 distinct CDR3 sequences, approximately 22% occurring once.

The sequenced material came from peripheral blood. The chain carries TRBV28 and TRBJ2-7, with a possible D match to TRBD1 (6 bases). The sequence came from a young woman with stable Graves' hyperthyroidism. Some clones in this sample may be carry-over from other donors' samples. The CDR3: CASSRPGHHPTYEQYF. CDR3 sequence (DNA): TGTGCCAGCAGCCGACCGGGACACCATCCGACCTACGAGCAGTACTTC.